This is a list of T cell receptor beta chains from one sample in a study of shared clonotypes between healthy human individuals. The table came from immunoSEQ multiplex PCR; TCRdb's copy has only in-frame clones and leaves some out. The sample lists more than 2,000,000 clones, 85% to 95% occurring once. The specimen was naive CD4+ T cells from PBMCs. The receptors come from a man aged 18 to 35 in good health. Some clones in this sample may be carry-over from other donors' samples. The CDR3 runs from the conserved cysteine through the conserved F or W. D genes are given only for firm matches. A row's size may be missing; if present it is once, few, many or a size class.

v_call,j_call,clone_size,d_call,cdr3_length,cdr3_aa,cdr3_nt
TRBV6-1,TRBJ2-2,.,.,14,CASSEPRATGELFF,TGTGCCAGCAGTGAACCCAGGGCCACCGGGGAGCTGTTTTTT
TRBV6-1,TRBJ1-2,once,TRBD1,14,CASSEAGTGDGYTF,TGTGCCAGCAGTGAAGCCGGGACAGGGGATGGCTACACCTTC
TRBV5-4,TRBJ2-2,.,.,14,CASSLSSVTGELFF,TGTGCCAGCAGCTTGTCCTCAGTCACCGGGGAGCTGTTTTTT
TRBV6-1,TRBJ1-5,.,.,15,CASSECVGCNQPQHF,TGTGCCAGCAGTGAATGTGTGGGTTGCAATCAGCCCCAGCATTTT
TRBV7-3,TRBJ1-2,.,.,18,CASSLTGEWRGMGRGYTF,TGTGCCAGCAGCTTAACCGGCGAATGGAGAGGAATGGGACGAGGCTACACCTTC
TRBV28,TRBJ2-3,.,TRBD2,16,CASSLPLAASTDTQYF,TGTGCCAGCAGTTTACCGCTAGCGGCTAGCACAGATACGCAGTATTTT
TRBV14,TRBJ2-3,.,.,16,CASSHLRGSSTDTQYF,TGTGCCAGCAGCCATCTCAGGGGATCTAGCACAGATACGCAGTATTTT
TRBV7-9,TRBJ1-1,.,.,16,CASSDPSTFRNTEAFF,TGTGCCAGCAGCGACCCCTCGACATTTCGGAACACTGAAGCTTTCTTT
TRBV11-3,TRBJ2-7,.,TRBD2,17,CASSPGLGLAGDYEQYF,TGTGCCAGCAGCCCAGGACTCGGGTTAGCGGGAGATTACGAGCAGTACTTC
TRBV9,TRBJ1-1,few,.,15,CASSVGSRGMTEAFF,TGTGCCAGCAGCGTAGGAAGCAGGGGTATGACTGAAGCTTTCTTT
TRBV27,TRBJ1-1,.,.,13,CASSFPGGTEAFF,TGTGCCAGCAGTTTCCCGGGAGGCACTGAAGCTTTCTTT
TRBV6-1,TRBJ1-2,.,.,14,CASSLRPENYGYTF,TGTGCCAGCAGCCTGAGGCCAGAAAACTATGGCTACACCTTC
TRBV9,TRBJ2-7,.,.,15,CASSPRTGSSYEQYF,TGTGCCAGCAGCCCCCGGACTGGGAGCTCCTACGAGCAGTACTTC
TRBV11-2,TRBJ2-1,few,.,11,CASSLVHEQFF,TGTGCCAGCAGCTTAGTCCATGAGCAGTTCTTC
TRBV28,TRBJ2-7,.,.,13,CASRPQGTYEQYF,TGTGCCAGCAGACCTCAGGGTACCTACGAGCAGTACTTC
TRBV5-4,TRBJ2-6,.,.,16,CASSLALGSGANVLTF,TGTGCCAGCAGCTTGGCCTTGGGCTCTGGGGCCAACGTCCTGACTTTC
TRBV28,TRBJ2-1,.,.,12,CAVDTTRNEQFF,TGTGCCGTCGACACAACTCGGAATGAGCAGTTCTTC
TRBV5-1,TRBJ2-1,.,TRBD2,18,CASSGVGVAGVFYNEQFF,TGCGCCAGCAGCGGGGTGGGGGTAGCGGGAGTATTCTACAATGAGCAGTTCTTC
TRBV7-2,TRBJ2-2,.,.,13,CASSPRSAGELFF,TGTGCCAGCAGCCCGCGCTCAGCCGGGGAGCTGTTTTTT
TRBV6-5,TRBJ2-7,.,.,12,CASSSTGNEQYF,TGTGCCAGCAGCTCCACCGGGAACGAGCAGTACTTC
TRBV5-1,TRBJ1-2,few,.,14,CASSLDRYNYGYTF,TGCGCCAGCAGTTTGGACAGATATAACTATGGCTACACCTTC
TRBV5-1,TRBJ1-2,.,TRBD1,15,CASSLGDRDHYGYTF,TGCGCCAGCAGCTTGGGCGACAGGGACCACTATGGCTACACCTTC
TRBV18,TRBJ1-1,.,.,14,CASSPSGPNTEAFF,TGTGCCAGCTCACCGAGCGGACCGAACACTGAAGCTTTCTTT
TRBV25-1,TRBJ1-1,.,TRBD1,13,CASSRQGRTEAFF,TGTGCCAGCAGTCGACAGGGAAGGACTGAAGCTTTCTTT
TRBV7-9,TRBJ2-7,.,.,11,CASSLGVEQYF,TGTGCCAGCAGCTTAGGCGTGGAGCAGTACTTC
TRBV5-1,TRBJ2-1,.,TRBD1,17,CASSGLNRGLLYNEQFF,TGCGCCAGCAGCGGCTTGAACAGGGGGCTCCTATACAATGAGCAGTTCTTC
TRBV28,TRBJ1-5,.,.,13,CASSPESYQPQHF,TGTGCCAGCAGTCCTGAGTCCTATCAGCCCCAGCATTTT
TRBV4-1,TRBJ1-1,.,.,14,CASSPPGGYTEAFF,TGCGCCAGCAGCCCTCCTGGGGGATACACTGAAGCTTTCTTT
TRBV27,TRBJ1-2,.,TRBD1,13,CASRSTGVGGYTF,TGTGCCAGCAGGTCGACAGGGGTCGGGGGCTACACCTTC
TRBV18,TRBJ1-2,.,.,14,CASSPYSGGDGYTF,TGTGCCAGCTCACCATACTCCGGGGGGGATGGCTACACCTTC
TRBV28,TRBJ1-5,.,.,19,CASSLPLGSEVSSNQPQHF,TGTGCCAGCAGTTTACCCCTAGGGTCGGAAGTGAGTAGCAATCAGCCCCAGCATTTT
TRBV5-1,TRBJ2-1,once,.,16,CASSLQLSGPNNEQFF,TGCGCCAGCAGCTTGCAGCTCAGCGGGCCCAACAATGAGCAGTTCTTC
TRBV30,TRBJ1-2,.,.,12,CAWSVDNYGYTF,TGTGCCTGGAGTGTTGATAACTATGGCTACACCTTC
TRBV28,TRBJ1-2,.,.,15,CASSLRTLGRDGYTF,TGTGCCAGCAGTTTACGGACCCTAGGCAGGGATGGCTACACCTTC
TRBV28,TRBJ2-1,.,.,14,CASSEGHSYNEQFF,TGTGCCAGCAGTGAGGGACACTCGTACAATGAGCAGTTCTTC
TRBV5-6,TRBJ1-4,.,.,15,CASSLGDRVGEKLFF,TGTGCCAGCAGCTTAGGCGATAGGGTTGGCGAAAAACTGTTTTTT
TRBV11-2,TRBJ2-1,.,TRBD2,15,CASSLEPSGNNEQFF,TGTGCCAGCAGCCTTGAACCCAGCGGGAACAATGAGCAGTTCTTC
TRBV6-5,TRBJ2-5,.,.,12,CASRGGKETQYF,TGTGCCAGCAGAGGGGGTAAAGAGACCCAGTACTTC
TRBV14,TRBJ1-3,once,.,15,CASRKTRNSGNTIYF,TGTGCCAGCAGAAAAACACGAAACTCTGGAAACACCATATATTTT
TRBV5-4,TRBJ1-4,.,.,14,CAFGRGGTNEKLFF,TGTGCCTTCGGAAGGGGTGGAACTAATGAAAAACTGTTTTTT
TRBV2,TRBJ2-7,.,.,13,CASREQSGGRQYF,TGTGCCAGCAGGGAACAAAGTGGGGGACGGCAGTACTTC
TRBV5-1,TRBJ2-5,.,TRBD2,14,CASRPGGEVETQYF,TGCGCCAGCAGACCCGGGGGGGAGGTTGAGACCCAGTACTTC
TRBV19,TRBJ2-1,.,.,16,CASSNPAGSSYNEQFF,TGTGCCAGTAGTAACCCGGCAGGTAGCTCCTACAATGAGCAGTTCTTC
TRBV19,TRBJ2-2,.,.,15,CASRLGGANTGELFF,TGTGCCAGTAGACTCGGGGGAGCGAACACCGGGGAGCTGTTTTTT
TRBV5-1,TRBJ2-7,.,.,17,CASSLGQGVTSVDEQYF,TGCGCCAGCAGCTTGGGACAGGGTGTGACTAGCGTCGACGAGCAGTACTTC
TRBV25-1,TRBJ2-7,.,.,13,CASSEFEGTEQYF,TGTGCCAGCAGTGAATTTGAAGGGACCGAGCAGTACTTC
TRBV7-3,TRBJ2-7,.,.,15,CASSLIPRGNTEQYF,TGTGCCAGCAGCTTAATACCCAGGGGAAATACCGAGCAGTACTTC
TRBV5-4,TRBJ1-5,.,.,18,CASSLAIPDRNSNQPQHF,TGTGCCAGCAGCCTTGCCATTCCCGACAGGAATAGCAATCAGCCCCAGCATTTT
TRBV7-2,TRBJ2-3,.,TRBD2,17,CASSPRPGLAGADTQYF,TGTGCCAGCAGCCCCCGGCCGGGACTAGCGGGAGCAGATACGCAGTATTTT
TRBV5-4,TRBJ2-7,.,.,14,CASSLEVNSYEQYF,TGTGCCAGCAGCCTCGAAGTCAACTCCTACGAGCAGTACTTC
TRBV29-1,TRBJ2-1,.,.,14,CSVEAFLGSHEQFF,TGCAGCGTTGAAGCCTTCCTAGGCTCCCATGAGCAGTTCTTC
TRBV7-9,TRBJ1-1,.,.,13,CASSSYRPAGAFF,TGTGCCAGCAGCTCCTATCGACCGGCTGGAGCTTTCTTT
TRBV19,TRBJ1-5,.,.,12,CASSMVSQPQHF,TGTGCCAGTAGTATGGTTTCTCAGCCCCAGCATTTT